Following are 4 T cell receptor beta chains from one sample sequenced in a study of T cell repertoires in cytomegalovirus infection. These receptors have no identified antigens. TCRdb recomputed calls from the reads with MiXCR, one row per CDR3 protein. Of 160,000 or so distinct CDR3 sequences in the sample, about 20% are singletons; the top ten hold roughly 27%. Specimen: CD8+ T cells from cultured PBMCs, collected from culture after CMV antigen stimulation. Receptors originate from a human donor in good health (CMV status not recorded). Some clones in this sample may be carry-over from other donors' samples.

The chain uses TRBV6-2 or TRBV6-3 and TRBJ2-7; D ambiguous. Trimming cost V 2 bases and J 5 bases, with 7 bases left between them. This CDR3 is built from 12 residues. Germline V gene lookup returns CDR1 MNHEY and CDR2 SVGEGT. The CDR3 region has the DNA TGTGCCAGCAGTTACCCCGCCCACGAGCAGTACTTC. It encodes CASSYPAHEQYF.

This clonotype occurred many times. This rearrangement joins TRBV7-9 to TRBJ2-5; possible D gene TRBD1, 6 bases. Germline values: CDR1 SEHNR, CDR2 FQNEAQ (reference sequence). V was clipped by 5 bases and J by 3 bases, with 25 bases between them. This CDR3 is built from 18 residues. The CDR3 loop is CASSLPDLVGGSEETQYF. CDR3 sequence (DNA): TGTGCCAGCAGCCTCCCCGACCTGGTAGGGGGATCCGAAGAGACCCAGTACTTC.

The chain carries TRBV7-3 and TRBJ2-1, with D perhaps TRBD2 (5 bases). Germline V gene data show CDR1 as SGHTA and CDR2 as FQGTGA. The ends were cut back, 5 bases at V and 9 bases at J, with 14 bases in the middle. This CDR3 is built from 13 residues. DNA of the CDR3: TGTGCCAGCAGCGCCCGGGCAGGAGGTGAGCAGTTCTTC. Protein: CASSARAGGEQFF.

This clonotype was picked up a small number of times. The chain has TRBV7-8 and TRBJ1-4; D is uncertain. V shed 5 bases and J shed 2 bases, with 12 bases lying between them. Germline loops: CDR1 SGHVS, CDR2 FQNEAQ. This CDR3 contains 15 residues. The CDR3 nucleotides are TGTGCCAGCAGCGCAACCCGGTCCACTAATGAAAAACTGTTTTTT. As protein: CASSATRSTNEKLFF.